The text below deals with one TCR beta chain. The entry originates in a study of cytomegalovirus exposure and HLA in healthy donors. This CDR3 contains 14 residues. Trimming took 4 bases from V and 2 from J, leaving 11 bases between them. Germline-derived CDR1 and CDR2 are MDHEN and SYDVKM. Some clones are missing from TCRdb's copy, which holds only in-frame ones; the method was immunoSEQ multiplex PCR. The sample shows some 61,000 clones, around 97% of them seen only once. The chain uses TRBV28 and TRBJ2-5; tentatively, D is TRBD1 (7 bases). Material for sequencing was PBMCs. The TCR sequence derives from a woman aged 18-29 years in good health and CMV-seropositive. The CDR3 DNA is TGTGCCAGCAGTTCAGGGGGGTTTCAAGAGACCCAGTACTTC. It yields the protein CASSSGGFQETQYF.